This entry is about one T cell receptor beta chain. Antigen unknown. This entry belongs to a study of shared clonotypes between healthy human individuals. The CDR3 is 12 amino acids. Germline V gene lookup returns CDR1 MNHNS and CDR2 SASEGT. With 6 bases removed from V and 6 bases from J, the gap between germline ends came to 10 bases. Produced via immunoSEQ multiplex PCR; TCRdb's table is partial and in-frame only. The sample contains 600,000 or so clones, approximately 95% of which appear only once. Naive CD8 cells were CD45RO-negative, positively selected for CCR7, excluding terminally differentiated effector memory CD45RA+ cells. The study's findings and limits: All-four-donor shared clonotypes had higher generation probabilities than non-shared clonotypes did. Despite large depth, rarefaction showed incomplete sorted-subset sequencing. Clonotypes that were shared across a handful of donors made up around 5% of naive CD4 clonotypes.

Sequencing was carried out using naive CD8+ T cells sorted from blood. The rearrangement joins TRBV6-1 to TRBJ2-3; D not resolved. The source of this sequence is a woman aged 30 to 39 in good health. In DNA, the CDR3 is TGTGCCAGCAGCGGGCTAATGGATACGCAGTATTTT. It codes for CASSGLMDTQYF.